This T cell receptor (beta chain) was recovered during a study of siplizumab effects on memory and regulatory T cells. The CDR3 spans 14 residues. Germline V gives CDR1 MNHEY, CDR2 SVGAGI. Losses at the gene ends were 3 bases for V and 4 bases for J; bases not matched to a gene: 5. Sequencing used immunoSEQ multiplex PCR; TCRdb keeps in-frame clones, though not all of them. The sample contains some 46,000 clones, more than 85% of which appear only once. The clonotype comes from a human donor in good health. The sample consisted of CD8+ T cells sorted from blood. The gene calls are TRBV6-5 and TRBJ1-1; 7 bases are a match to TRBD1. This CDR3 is CASSYLQGGTEAFF. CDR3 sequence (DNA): TGTGCCAGCAGTTATCTGCAGGGGGGCACTGAAGCTTTCTTT.